Each of the 24 T cell receptor beta chains below was sequenced from the same sample in a study of siplizumab effects on memory and regulatory T cells. Libraries were prepared by immunoSEQ multiplex PCR; TCRdb keeps only in-frame clonotypes and omits some of them. The table records 85,000 to 130,000 clones, roughly 92% of them present only once. Sequencing was carried out using Tregs sorted from blood. These receptors all come from a human donor in good health.

The chain joins TRBV18 to TRBJ2-7; the D call may be TRBD1 or TRBD2 (5 bases each). The germline V and J ends were trimmed by 5 bases and 5 bases, with 10 bases remaining between them. The CDR3 has 12 residues. The germline CDR1 and CDR2 sequences are KGHSH and LQKENI. The CDR3 is CASSSGGNEQYF. The DNA of the CDR3 is TGTGCCAGCTCAAGTGGGGGTAACGAGCAGTACTTC.

The chain carries TRBV5-4 and TRBJ2-3, with D unclear. The CDR3 loop spans 13 amino acids. Per the germline V gene, CDR1 is SGHNT and CDR2 is YYREEE (reference sequence). Deletions cut 2 bases from V and 6 bases from J, with 10 bases between. This CDR3 reads CASSFWHSDTQYF. The CDR3 DNA follows: TGTGCCAGCAGCTTTTGGCACAGTGATACGCAGTATTTT.

V gene TRBV7-2 combines with J gene TRBJ1-6; no clear D. From germline, CDR1 is SGHTA and CDR2 FQGNSA. This CDR3 has 13 amino acids. Trimming left V 3 bases short and J 9 bases short, with 9 bases between. This chain's CDR3 is CASSLGMGSPLHF. The CDR3 coding sequence is TGTGCCAGCAGCTTGGGCATGGGTTCACCCCTCCACTTT.

The rearrangement joins TRBV19 to TRBJ2-4; the match to TRBD1 covers 7 bases. The J segment lost 1 base and the V segment lost 2 bases, leaving 2 bases of the junction unmatched. The length of the CDR3 is 15 residues. The V gene's germline CDR1 is LNHDA and CDR2 SQIVND (reference sequence). The CDR3 DNA is TGTGCCAGTAGTATAACAGGGGTTGCCAAAAACATTCAGTACTTC. This encodes CASSITGVAKNIQYF.

The chain is built from TRBV7-2 and TRBJ1-5, with D possibly matching TRBD1 (5 bases). Germline CDR1 and CDR2: SGHTA and FQGNSA. The V end was cut by 0 bases, the J end by 3 bases, with 6 bases between. The CDR3 sequence is 14 residues long. The CDR3 protein is CASSLAGVNQPQHF. The CDR3 DNA reads as TGTGCCAGCAGCTTAGCAGGGGTCAATCAGCCCCAGCATTTT.

V and J are TRBV9 and TRBJ1-3; D uncertain. The CDR3 consists of 15 residues. Looked up from germline, CDR1 is SGDLS and CDR2 is YYNGEE. Trimming shortened V by 0 bases and J by 3 bases, and 10 bases separated the two germline ends. CDR3 sequence reads: CASSVEVGSGNTIYF. The DNA for the CDR3 is TGTGCCAGCAGCGTAGAAGTAGGGAGTGGAAACACCATATATTTT.

The CDR3, as DNA: TGTGCCAGCAGCTTAGGTGCTAGCGGCTCCTACGAGCAGTACTTC. It yields the protein CASSLGASGSYEQYF. This chain joins TRBV7-8 and TRBJ2-7, with 7 bases that match TRBD2. The CDR3 is made up of 15 amino acids. V was pared by 1 base and J by 0 bases, with 3 bases of the junction left unmatched. Per germline, CDR1 SGHVS and CDR2 FQNEAQ.

V is TRBV5-4 and J is TRBJ2-3; perhaps TRBD1 as D (6 bases). Germline V CDR1 and CDR2: SGHNT, YYREEE (reference sequence). Trimming removed 1 base at V and 6 bases at J, with 12 bases between. CDR3 length: 14 residues. In nucleotides, the CDR3 is TGTGCCAGCAGCTTGATGGGACAACGGGATACGCAGTATTTT. Its protein is CASSLMGQRDTQYF.

This chain links TRBV6-5 with TRBJ2-1; the match to TRBD1 covers 12 bases. CDR1 and CDR2 from the germline V gene are MNHEY and SVGAGI. CDR3 length equals 13 residues. V lost 8 bases, J lost 7 bases, and 3 bases stayed unmatched. CDR3 region: CASGTGGRNEQFF. The CDR3 DNA reads as TGTGCCAGCGGGACAGGGGGCAGGAATGAGCAGTTCTTC.

This chain joins TRBV5-1 and TRBJ1-1; possibly TRBD1 for D (6 bases). The CDR3 length is 15 residues. V lost 0 bases, J lost 3 bases, and 12 bases lay in between. Germline CDR1 reads SGHRS; CDR2 reads YFSETQ. This CDR3 is CASSLGQGWDTEAFF. The CDR3 DNA sequence: TGCGCCAGCAGCTTGGGCCAGGGGTGGGACACTGAAGCTTTCTTT.

The J gene is TRBJ1-2, the V gene TRBV6-1; D might be TRBD1 (6 bases). Trimming left V 7 bases short and J 3 bases short, with 18 bases between. CDR1 is MNHNS and CDR2 is SASEGT in the germline V gene. The CDR3 is made up of 15 amino acids. The CDR3 spells CASIPGHLADYGYTF. For the CDR3, the DNA is TGTGCCAGCATACCGGGACACCTGGCTGACTATGGCTACACCTTC.

The gene calls are TRBV27 and TRBJ1-2, with D unclear. The germline CDR1 and CDR2 sequences are MNHEY and SMNVEV (reference sequence). This CDR3 comprises 14 residues. V lost 8 bases, J lost 3 bases, and 16 bases lay in between. The CDR3 spells CASSFGRTHYGYTF. CDR3 coding DNA: TGTGCCAGCTCCTTCGGGCGTACGCACTATGGCTACACCTTC.

The gene calls are TRBV4-1 and TRBJ1-5, with a weak D call TRBD1 (6 bases). Germline assignment: CDR1 MGHRA and CDR2 YSYEKL. The CDR3 contains 14 residues. V was clipped by 4 bases and J by 9 bases, with 16 bases between them. The CDR3 sequence is CASSPEGVEGPQHF. As DNA, the CDR3 is TGCGCCAGCAGCCCGGAGGGGGTGGAGGGGCCCCAGCATTTT.

V gene TRBV5-1 combines with J gene TRBJ2-2; D remains unclear. The length of the CDR3 is 15 residues. The germline gives CDR1 SGHRS, CDR2 YFSETQ. V shed 1 base and J shed 1 base, with 8 bases lying between them. CDR3 nucleotides: TGCGCCAGCAGCTTGTCCCGGCAGAACACCGGGGAGCTGTTTTTT. Protein product: CASSLSRQNTGELFF.

The chain uses TRBV5-1 and TRBJ2-7; D perhaps matches TRBD1 (5 bases). V was shortened by 0 bases and J by 2 bases, with 15 bases between the two germline ends. Germline CDR1 and CDR2: SGHRS and YFSETQ. CDR3 length equals 16 residues. This CDR3 reads CASSLADQDTTYEQYF. Here the CDR3 DNA reads TGCGCCAGCAGCTTGGCCGACCAGGACACTACCTACGAGCAGTACTTC.

This chain connects TRBV30 to TRBJ1-1; D remains unclear. V dropped 3 bases and J dropped 0 bases, with 8 bases sitting between them. Germline V gives CDR1 GTSNPN, CDR2 SVGIG (reference sequence). CDR3 size: 13 residues. CDR3 in amino acids: CAWSRQLNTEAFF. The DNA for the CDR3 is TGTGCCTGGAGCCGGCAGCTGAACACTGAAGCTTTCTTT. The full variable domain, its missing parts supplied by reference TRBV30 and TRBJ1-1, is SQTIHQWPATLVQPVGSPLSLECTVEGTSNPNLYWYRQAAGRGLQLLFYSVGIGQISSEVPQNLSASRPQDRQFILSSKKLLLSDSGFYLCAWSRQLNTEAFFGQGTRLTVV.

This chain connects TRBV27 to TRBJ2-7; 8 bases are shared with TRBD2. The CDR3 length is 14 residues. Per germline, CDR1 MNHEY and CDR2 SMNVEV (reference sequence). The V and J ends lost 4 bases and 4 bases, in that order; junction bases with no gene match: 6. CDR3 sequence reads: CASSYGGANYEQYF. CDR3 coding DNA: TGTGCCAGCAGTTACGGGGGGGCCAATTACGAGCAGTACTTC.

The chain couples TRBV5-1 to TRBJ1-1; D perhaps matches TRBD1 (5 bases). Germline V lookup: CDR1 SGHRS, CDR2 YFSETQ. The CDR3 contains 13 residues. Trimming pared 6 bases from V and 4 bases from J, leaving 13 bases between. CDR3 DNA: TGCGCCAGCACTAAAGCAGGGAGCACTGAAGCTTTCTTT. Its translation: CASTKAGSTEAFF. Drawing the rest from reference TRBV5-1 and TRBJ1-1, the complete variable domain is KAGVTQTPRYLIKTRGQQVTLSCSPISGHRSVSWYQQTPGQGLQFLFEYFSETQRNKGNFPGRFSGRQFSNSRSEMNVSTLELGDSALYLCASTKAGSTEAFFGQGTRLTVV.

The chain combines TRBV10-1 with TRBJ1-5; D perhaps matches TRBD1 (5 bases). Germline CDR1 and CDR2: WNHNN and SYGVQD (reference sequence). This CDR3 has 18 amino acids. V dropped 10 bases and J dropped 7 bases, with 32 bases sitting between them. CDR3 coding DNA: TGCGCCAACGAGAAACGTTGGAGGGGAAAGCGAGTAGGACAGCCCCAGCATTTT. Its protein is CANEKRWRGKRVGQPQHF.

The rearrangement links TRBV23-1 to TRBJ2-7, with D perhaps being TRBD1 or TRBD2 (5 bases each). TRBV23-1 is an ORF, with its function uncertain. The CDR3 loop spans 16 amino acids. V was cut by 2 bases and J by 1 base, with 15 bases left in between. The CDR3 DNA reads TGCGCCAGCAGTCAAGGGACGGCGGCAGATTCCTACGAGCAGTACTTC. The encoded protein is CASSQGTAADSYEQYF.

This chain joins TRBV11-2 and TRBJ2-5; either TRBD1 or TRBD2 may fit D (5 bases each). The V gene lost 4 bases and the J gene lost 5 bases, with 17 bases spanning the gap. The CDR3 has 15 residues. Germline CDR1 SGHAT, CDR2 FQNNGV. CDR3 in amino acids: CASSSGARVWETQYF. The CDR3 DNA sequence: TGTGCCAGCAGCTCCGGGGCGCGGGTATGGGAGACCCAGTACTTC. Complete variable domain (other parts from reference TRBV11-2 and TRBJ2-5): EAGVAQSPRYKIIEKRQSVAFWCNPISGHATLYWYQQILGQGPKLLIQFQNNGVVDDSQLPKDRFSAERLKGVDSTLKIQPAKLEDSAVYLCASSSGARVWETQYFGPGTRLLVL.

The chain links TRBV5-4 to TRBJ2-7, with a tentative D call TRBD2 (5 bases). The CDR3 is made up of 13 amino acids. The V and J ends lost 4 bases and 6 bases respectively, with 14 bases between them. The germline V gene has CDR1 SGHNT and CDR2 YYREEE (reference sequence). The CDR3 is CASSPRDLREQYF. Here the CDR3 DNA reads TGTGCCAGCAGCCCCCGGGATCTGCGCGAGCAGTACTTC. Full variable domain (remainder filled in from reference TRBV5-4 and TRBJ2-7): ETGVTQSPTHLIKTRGQQVTLRCSSQSGHNTVSWYQQALGQGPQFIFQYYREEENGRGNFPPRFSGLQFPNYSSELNVNALELDDSALYLCASSPRDLREQYFGPGTRLTVT.

The chain is built from TRBV5-1 and TRBJ1-2; tentatively, D is TRBD1 (6 bases). Germline V gene sequence: CDR1 SGHRS, CDR2 YFSETQ. V shed 0 bases and J shed 8 bases, with 11 bases lying between them. This CDR3 is built from 13 residues. The CDR3 spells CASSLGQEGGYTF. The CDR3 region has the DNA TGCGCCAGCAGCTTGGGACAGGAAGGAGGCTACACCTTC.

This clone was detected only once. The V and J genes are TRBV27 and TRBJ2-5, with D possibly being TRBD2 (6 bases). The V end lost 3 bases, the J end lost 5 bases, and 13 bases lay between the germline ends. The CDR3 has 14 amino acids. CDR1 MNHEY and CDR2 SMNVEV come from the germline V gene (reference sequence). The CDR3 loop reads CASSFWLLAETQYF. The CDR3 bases are TGTGCCAGCAGTTTTTGGTTGCTAGCGGAGACCCAGTACTTC.